A selection of T cell receptor beta chains follows, all from one sample in a study of cytomegalovirus exposure and HLA in healthy donors. Assay: immunoSEQ multiplex PCR; the TCRdb copy retains only in-frame clones and omits some. The profile shows 100,000 to 150,000 clones, 77% of them singletons. Sequencing was performed on PBMCs. The source of these receptors is a man in his late teens or twenties in good health and CMV-seropositive. CDR3s include the opening cysteine and the closing phenylalanine or tryptophan. D genes are given only for firm matches.

J: TRBJ1-2; D: TRBD1; V: TRBV19; CDR3: CASSTGQGFGYGYTF; DNA: TGTGCCAGTAGTACGGGACAGGGTTTTGGCTATGGCTACACCTTC
J: TRBJ1-2; D: TRBD1; V: TRBV5-4; CDR3: CASSLRSGGPRNYGYTF; DNA: TGTGCCAGCAGCTTGAGGTCAGGGGGGCCGCGAAACTATGGCTACACCTTC
J: TRBJ2-5; D: TRBD2; V: TRBV7-2; CDR3: CASSFRLAGFDF; DNA: TGTGCCAGCAGCTTTAGACTAGCGGGATTTGACTTC
J: TRBJ1-2; D: TRBD1; V: TRBV5-4; CDR3: CASSQARQGNYGYTF; DNA: TGTGCCAGCAGCCAGGCGAGACAGGGGAACTATGGCTACACCTTC
J: TRBJ2-5; D: .; V: TRBV5-1; CDR3: CASSLAQGIGETQYF; DNA: TGCGCCAGCAGCTTGGCACAGGGAATTGGAGAGACCCAGTACTTC
J: TRBJ2-7; D: .; V: TRBV2; CDR3: CASSDYTPTIRYF; DNA: TGTGCCAGCAGCGATTACACGCCTACTATACGCTACTTC
J: TRBJ2-1; D: TRBD1; V: TRBV6-6; CDR3: CASVDRESSYNEQFF; DNA: TGTGCCAGCGTAGACAGGGAGAGTTCCTACAATGAGCAGTTCTTC
J: TRBJ2-3; D: TRBD2; V: TRBV11-3; CDR3: CASSRGLAGTDTQYF; DNA: TGTGCCAGCAGCCGGGGACTAGCGGGGACAGATACGCAGTATTTT
J: TRBJ2-2; D: .; V: TRBV6-4; CDR3: CASSVSNTGELFF; DNA: TGTGCCAGCAGTGTATCGAACACCGGGGAGCTGTTTTTT
J: TRBJ2-5; D: TRBD2; V: TRBV5-1; CDR3: CASSPGLGVWETQYF; DNA: TGCGCCAGCAGCCCGGGACTAGGGGTGTGGGAGACCCAGTACTTC
J: TRBJ1-1; D: .; V: TRBV5-1; CDR3: CASSKTGTNTEAFF; DNA: TGCGCCAGCAGCAAGACAGGCACGAACACTGAAGCTTTCTTT
J: TRBJ1-2; D: TRBD1; V: TRBV9; CDR3: CASSTTGDYGYTF; DNA: TGTGCCAGCAGCACAACAGGGGACTATGGCTACACCTTC
J: TRBJ2-1; D: TRBD2; V: TRBV30; CDR3: CAWTGTGGSYNEQFF; DNA: TGTGCCTGGACGGGTACGGGGGGCTCCTACAATGAGCAGTTCTTC
J: TRBJ2-2; D: .; V: TRBV6-1; CDR3: CASRQGIPGELFF; DNA: TGTGCCTCACGGCAGGGGATCCCCGGGGAGCTGTTTTTT
J: TRBJ1-2; D: TRBD1; V: TRBV29-1; CDR3: CSVEVGTGRGTF; DNA: TGCAGCGTTGAAGTAGGGACAGGGCGGGGCACCTTC